This T cell receptor (beta chain) is drawn from a study of T cells in Graves' hyperthyroidism and ophthalmopathy. The CDR3 loop spans 14 amino acids. Germline values: CDR1 SGHKS, CDR2 YYEKEE (reference sequence). V shed 4 bases and J 5 bases; nucleotides not matched to a gene: 8. Uncontrolled infection, other autoimmune disease, pregnancy or lactation disqualified patients from enrolment. Clinical symptoms, serum thyroxine, TRAb, thyroid ultrasound and orbital computed tomography informed diagnoses. General study points: The blood repertoire included most of the expanded thyroid clonotypes above 0.001.

The TCR beta CDR3 regions underwent amplification using RNA transcripts as the source. A first-round RT-PCR of the TCR CDR3 used the HTBI primer set. Each CDR3 protein is one row after TCRdb ran MiXCR on the multiplex PCR reads. The data show fewer than 550,000 distinct CDR3 sequences, 15% to 18% seen once. This clonotype showed up many times. Its specificity is not known. The V call is TRBV5-5, the J call TRBJ2-5; 7 bases agree with TRBD2. The TCR sequence derives from a woman between 18 and 29 years old with Graves' hyperthyroidism. The sample taken for sequencing was blood. The CDR3 coding sequence is TGTGCCAGCAGCCCGGGGAGGGGAAGGGAGACCCAGTACTTC. Its protein is CASSPGRGRETQYF.